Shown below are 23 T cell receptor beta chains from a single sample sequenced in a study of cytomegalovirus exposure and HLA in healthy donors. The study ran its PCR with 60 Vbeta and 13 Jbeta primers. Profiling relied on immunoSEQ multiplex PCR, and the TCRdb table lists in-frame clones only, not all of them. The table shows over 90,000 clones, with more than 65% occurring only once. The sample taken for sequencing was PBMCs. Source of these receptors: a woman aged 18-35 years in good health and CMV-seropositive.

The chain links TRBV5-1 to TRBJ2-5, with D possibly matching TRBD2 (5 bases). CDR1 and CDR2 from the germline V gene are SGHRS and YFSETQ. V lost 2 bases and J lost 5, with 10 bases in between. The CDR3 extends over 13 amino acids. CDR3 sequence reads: CASSFTSFETQYF. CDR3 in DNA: TGCGCCAGCAGCTTTACTAGTTTTGAGACCCAGTACTTC.

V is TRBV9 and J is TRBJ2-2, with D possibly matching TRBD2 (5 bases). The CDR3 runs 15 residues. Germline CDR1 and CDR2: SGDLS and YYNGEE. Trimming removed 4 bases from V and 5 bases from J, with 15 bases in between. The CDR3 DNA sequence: TGTGCCAGCAGCCCGGAGGTCTACCTGACCGGGGAGCTGTTTTTT. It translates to CASSPEVYLTGELFF.

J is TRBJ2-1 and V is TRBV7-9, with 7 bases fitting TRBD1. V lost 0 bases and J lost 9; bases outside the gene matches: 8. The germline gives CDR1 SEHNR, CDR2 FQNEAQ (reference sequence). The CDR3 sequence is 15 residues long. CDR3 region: CASSLAQTGSREQFF. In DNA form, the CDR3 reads TGTGCCAGCAGCTTAGCGCAGACAGGGTCGCGTGAGCAGTTCTTC.

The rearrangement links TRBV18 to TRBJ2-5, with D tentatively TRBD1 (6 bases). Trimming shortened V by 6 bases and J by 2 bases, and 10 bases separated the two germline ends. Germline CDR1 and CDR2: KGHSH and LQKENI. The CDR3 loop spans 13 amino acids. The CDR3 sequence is CASSPDRQETQYF. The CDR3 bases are TGTGCCAGCTCTCCGGACAGACAAGAGACCCAGTACTTC.

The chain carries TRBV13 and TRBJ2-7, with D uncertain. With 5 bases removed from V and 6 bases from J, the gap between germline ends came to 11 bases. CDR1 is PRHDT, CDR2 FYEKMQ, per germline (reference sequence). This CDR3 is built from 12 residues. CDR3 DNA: TGTGCCAGCAGCCAGACAAGTCCCGAGCAGTACTTC. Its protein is CASSQTSPEQYF.

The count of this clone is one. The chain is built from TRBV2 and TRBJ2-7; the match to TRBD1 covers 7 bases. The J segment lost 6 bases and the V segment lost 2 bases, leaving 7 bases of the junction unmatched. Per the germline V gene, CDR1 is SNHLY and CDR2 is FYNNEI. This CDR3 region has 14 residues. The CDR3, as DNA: TGTGCCAGCAGTGAAAATTTACAGGGGTTCGAGCAGTACTTC. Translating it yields CASSENLQGFEQYF.

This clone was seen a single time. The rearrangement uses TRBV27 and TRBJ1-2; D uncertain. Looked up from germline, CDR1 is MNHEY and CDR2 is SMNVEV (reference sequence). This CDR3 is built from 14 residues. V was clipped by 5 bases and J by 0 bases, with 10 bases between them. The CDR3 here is CASSPLYSNYGYTF. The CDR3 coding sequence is TGTGCCAGCAGTCCCCTCTACTCTAACTATGGCTACACCTTC.

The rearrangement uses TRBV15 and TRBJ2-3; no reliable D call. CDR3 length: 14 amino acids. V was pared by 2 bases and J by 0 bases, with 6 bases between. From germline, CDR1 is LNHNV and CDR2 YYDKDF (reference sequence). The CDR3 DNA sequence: TGTGCCACCAGCAGAATCTCTAGCACAGATACGCAGTATTTT. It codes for CATSRISSTDTQYF.

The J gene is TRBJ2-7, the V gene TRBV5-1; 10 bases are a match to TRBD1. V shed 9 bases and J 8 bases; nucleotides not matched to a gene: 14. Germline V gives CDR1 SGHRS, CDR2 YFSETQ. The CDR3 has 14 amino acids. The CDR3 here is CATQPGTGASQQYF. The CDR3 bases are TGCGCCACCCAACCCGGGACAGGGGCGTCGCAGCAGTACTTC.

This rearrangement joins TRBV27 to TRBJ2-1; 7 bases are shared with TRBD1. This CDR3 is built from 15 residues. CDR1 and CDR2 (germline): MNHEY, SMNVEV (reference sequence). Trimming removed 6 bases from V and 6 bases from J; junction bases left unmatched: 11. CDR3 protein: CASRLGQASSNEQFF. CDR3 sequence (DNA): TGTGCCAGCAGGCTAGGACAGGCCTCCAGCAATGAGCAGTTCTTC.

CDR3 loop: CASSLAGGFDEQYF. The CDR3 DNA is TGTGCCAGCAGCCTAGCGGGAGGTTTCGACGAGCAGTACTTC. V and J are TRBV5-4 and TRBJ2-7, with 11 bases identical to TRBD2. CDR1 is SGHNT, CDR2 YYREEE, per germline (reference sequence). The V segment lost 4 bases and the J segment 5 bases; nucleotides outside the gene matches: 5. This CDR3 is built from 14 residues.

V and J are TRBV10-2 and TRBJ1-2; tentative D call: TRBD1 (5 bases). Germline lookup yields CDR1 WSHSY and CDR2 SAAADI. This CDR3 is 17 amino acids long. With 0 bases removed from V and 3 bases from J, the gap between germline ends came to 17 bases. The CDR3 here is CASSESHRGGGDYGYTF. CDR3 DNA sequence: TGCGCCAGCAGTGAGTCCCATCGGGGCGGGGGGGACTATGGCTACACCTTC.

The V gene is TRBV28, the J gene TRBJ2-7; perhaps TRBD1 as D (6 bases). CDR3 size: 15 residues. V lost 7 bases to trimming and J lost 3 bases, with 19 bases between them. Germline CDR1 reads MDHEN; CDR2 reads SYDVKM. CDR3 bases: TGTGCCAGCACCACAGGGTGGAAAGAGGTCTACGAGCAGTACTTC. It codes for CASTTGWKEVYEQYF.

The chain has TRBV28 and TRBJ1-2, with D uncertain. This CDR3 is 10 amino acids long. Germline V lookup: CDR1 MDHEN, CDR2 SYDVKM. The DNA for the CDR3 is TGTGTAGCGGGTGGGTATGGCTACACCTTC. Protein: CVAGGYGYTF.

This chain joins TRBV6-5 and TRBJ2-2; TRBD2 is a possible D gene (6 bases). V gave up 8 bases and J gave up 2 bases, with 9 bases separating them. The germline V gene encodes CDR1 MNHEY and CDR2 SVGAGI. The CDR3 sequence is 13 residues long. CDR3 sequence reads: CASGEANTGELFF. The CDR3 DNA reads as TGTGCCAGCGGGGAGGCCAACACCGGGGAGCTGTTTTTT.

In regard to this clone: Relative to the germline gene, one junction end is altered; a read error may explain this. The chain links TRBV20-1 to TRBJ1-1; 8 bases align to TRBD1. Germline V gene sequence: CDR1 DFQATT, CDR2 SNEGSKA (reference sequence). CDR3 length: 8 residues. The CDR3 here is CSALQGEF. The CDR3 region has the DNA TGCAGTGCTTTACAGGGGGAATTT.

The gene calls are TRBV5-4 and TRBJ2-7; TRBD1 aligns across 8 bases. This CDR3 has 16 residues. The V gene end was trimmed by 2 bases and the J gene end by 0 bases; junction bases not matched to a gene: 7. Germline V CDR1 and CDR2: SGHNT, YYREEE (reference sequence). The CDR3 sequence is CASSLSGQGSSYEQYF. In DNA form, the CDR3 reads TGTGCCAGCAGCTTATCCGGACAGGGTTCCTCCTACGAGCAGTACTTC.

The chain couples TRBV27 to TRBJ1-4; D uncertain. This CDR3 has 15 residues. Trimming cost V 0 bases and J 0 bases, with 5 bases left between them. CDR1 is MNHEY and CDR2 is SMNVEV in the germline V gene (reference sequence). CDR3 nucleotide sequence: TGTGCCAGCAGTTTATCCGCGGCAACTAATGAAAAACTGTTTTTT. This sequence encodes CASSLSAATNEKLFF.

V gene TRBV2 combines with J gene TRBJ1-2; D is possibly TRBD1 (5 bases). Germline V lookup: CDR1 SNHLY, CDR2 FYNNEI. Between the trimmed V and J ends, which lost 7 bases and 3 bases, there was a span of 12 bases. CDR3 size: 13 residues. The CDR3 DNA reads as TGTGCCAGCATATTGGGGCGTGACTATGGCTACACCTTC. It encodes CASILGRDYGYTF.

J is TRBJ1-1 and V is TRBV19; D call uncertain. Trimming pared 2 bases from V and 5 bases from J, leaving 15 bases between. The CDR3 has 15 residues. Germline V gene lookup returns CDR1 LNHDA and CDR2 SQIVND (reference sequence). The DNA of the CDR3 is TGTGCCAGTAGTATATTGGCAGGTCAAGGTACTGAAGCTTTCTTT. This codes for CASSILAGQGTEAFF.

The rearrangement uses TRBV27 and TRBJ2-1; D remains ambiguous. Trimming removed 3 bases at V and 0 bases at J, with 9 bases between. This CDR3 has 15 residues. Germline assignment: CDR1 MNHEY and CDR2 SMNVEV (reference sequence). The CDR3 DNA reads TGTGCCAGCAGTTTTTCAACGAGCTCCTACAATGAGCAGTTCTTC. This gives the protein CASSFSTSSYNEQFF.

CDR3 in amino acids: CASSVVASGYEQYF. DNA for the CDR3: TGTGCCAGCAGCGTAGTGGCTAGCGGCTACGAGCAGTACTTC. This chain connects TRBV9 to TRBJ2-7; 7 bases fit TRBD2. Germline V gives CDR1 SGDLS, CDR2 YYNGEE. The CDR3 contains 14 residues. The J segment lost 3 bases and the V segment lost 0 bases, leaving 3 bases of the junction unmatched. Full variable domain (remainder filled in from reference TRBV9 and TRBJ2-7): DSGVTQTPKHLITATGQRVTLRCSPRSGDLSVYWYQQSLDQGLQFLIQYYNGEERAKGNILERFSAQQFPDLHSELNLSSLELGDSALYFCASSVVASGYEQYFGPGTRLTVT.

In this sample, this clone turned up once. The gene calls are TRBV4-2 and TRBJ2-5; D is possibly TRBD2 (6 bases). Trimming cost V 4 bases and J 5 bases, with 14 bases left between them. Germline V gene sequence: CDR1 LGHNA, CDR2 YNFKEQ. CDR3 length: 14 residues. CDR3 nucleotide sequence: TGTGCCAGCAGCCCTGGCGGGGCGTTGGAGACCCAGTACTTC. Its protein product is CASSPGGALETQYF.